This T cell receptor (beta chain) was captured by sequencing in a study of blood T cell repertoires in COVID-19. Overall study: COVID-19 samples, acute and convalescent, were from the United States, Italy and Spain. Sample material is recorded as cDNA or gDNA derived from T cells, B-cell-depleted T cells, or PBMCs.

Profiled with immunoSEQ multiplex PCR; TCRdb holds only in-frame clones, not every one. Of 90,000 or so clones listed, 86% are singletons. This CDR3 region has 17 residues. The V and J ends lost 7 bases and 4 bases respectively, with 24 bases between them. Germline V gives CDR1 MDHEN, CDR2 SYDVKM. The rearrangement links TRBV28 to TRBJ2-3, with D tentatively TRBD2 (6 bases). The sequence was obtained from a man in his fifties with active COVID-19. Material: peripheral blood. CDR3 bases: TGTGCCAGCACCCCTTCAGCCCCCCAGGGAGGCCCAGATACGCAGTATTTT. The encoded protein is CASTPSAPQGGPDTQYF.